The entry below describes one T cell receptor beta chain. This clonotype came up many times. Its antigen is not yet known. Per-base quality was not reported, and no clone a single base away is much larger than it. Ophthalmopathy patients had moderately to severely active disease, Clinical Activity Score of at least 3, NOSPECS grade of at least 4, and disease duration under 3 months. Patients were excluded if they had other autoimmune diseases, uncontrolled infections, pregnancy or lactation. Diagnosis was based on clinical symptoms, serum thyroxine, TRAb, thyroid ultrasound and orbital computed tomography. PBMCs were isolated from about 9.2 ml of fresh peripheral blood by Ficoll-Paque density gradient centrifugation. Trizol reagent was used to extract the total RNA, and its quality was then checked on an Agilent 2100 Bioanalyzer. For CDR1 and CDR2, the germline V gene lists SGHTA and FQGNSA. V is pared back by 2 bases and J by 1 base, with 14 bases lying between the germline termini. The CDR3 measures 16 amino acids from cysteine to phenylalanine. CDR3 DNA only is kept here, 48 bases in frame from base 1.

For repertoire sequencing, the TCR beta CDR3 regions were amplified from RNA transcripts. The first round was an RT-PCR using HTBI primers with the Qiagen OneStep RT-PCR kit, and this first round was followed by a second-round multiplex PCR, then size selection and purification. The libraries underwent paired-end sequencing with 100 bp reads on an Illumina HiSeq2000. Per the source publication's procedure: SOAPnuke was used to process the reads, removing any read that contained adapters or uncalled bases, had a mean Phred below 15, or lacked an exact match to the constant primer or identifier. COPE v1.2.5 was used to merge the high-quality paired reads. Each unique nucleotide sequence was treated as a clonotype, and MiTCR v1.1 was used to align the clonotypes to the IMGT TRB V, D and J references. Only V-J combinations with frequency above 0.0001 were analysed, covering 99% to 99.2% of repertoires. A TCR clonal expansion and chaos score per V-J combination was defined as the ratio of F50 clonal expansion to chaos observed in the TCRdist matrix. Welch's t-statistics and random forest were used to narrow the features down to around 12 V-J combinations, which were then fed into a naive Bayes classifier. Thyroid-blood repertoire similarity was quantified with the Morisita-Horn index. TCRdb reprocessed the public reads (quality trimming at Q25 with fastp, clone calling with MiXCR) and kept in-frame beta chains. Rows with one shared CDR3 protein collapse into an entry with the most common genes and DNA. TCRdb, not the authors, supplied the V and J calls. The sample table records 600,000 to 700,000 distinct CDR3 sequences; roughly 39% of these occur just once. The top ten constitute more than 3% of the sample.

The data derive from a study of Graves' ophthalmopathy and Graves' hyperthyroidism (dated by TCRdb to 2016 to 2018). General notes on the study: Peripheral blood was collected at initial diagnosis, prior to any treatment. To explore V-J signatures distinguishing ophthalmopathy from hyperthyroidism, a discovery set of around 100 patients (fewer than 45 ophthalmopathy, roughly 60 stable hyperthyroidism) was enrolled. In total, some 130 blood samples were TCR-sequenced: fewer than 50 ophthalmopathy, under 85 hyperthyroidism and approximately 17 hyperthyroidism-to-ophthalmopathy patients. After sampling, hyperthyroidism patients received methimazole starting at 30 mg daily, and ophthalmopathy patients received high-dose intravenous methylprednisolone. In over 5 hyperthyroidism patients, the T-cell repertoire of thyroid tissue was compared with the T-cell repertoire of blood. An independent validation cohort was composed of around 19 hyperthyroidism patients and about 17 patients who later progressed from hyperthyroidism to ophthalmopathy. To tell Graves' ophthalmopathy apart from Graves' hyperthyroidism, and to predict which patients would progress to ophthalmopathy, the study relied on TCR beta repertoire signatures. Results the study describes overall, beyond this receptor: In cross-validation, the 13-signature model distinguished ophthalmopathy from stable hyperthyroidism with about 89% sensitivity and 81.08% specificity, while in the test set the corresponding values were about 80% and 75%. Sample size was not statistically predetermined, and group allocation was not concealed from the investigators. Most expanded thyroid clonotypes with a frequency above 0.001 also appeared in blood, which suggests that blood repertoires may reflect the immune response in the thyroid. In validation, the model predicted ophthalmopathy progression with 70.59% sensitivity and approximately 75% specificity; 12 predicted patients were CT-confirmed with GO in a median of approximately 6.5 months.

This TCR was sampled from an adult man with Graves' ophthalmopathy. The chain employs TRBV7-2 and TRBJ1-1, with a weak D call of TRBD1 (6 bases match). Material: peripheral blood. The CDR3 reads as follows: CASSLLTQGRNTEAFF. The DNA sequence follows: TGTGCCAGCAGCTTACTAACTCAGGGGCGGAACACTGAAGCTTTCTTT.